Listed here are 21 T cell receptor beta chains from one sample, sequenced in a study of radiation and T cells in renal cell carcinoma. Generated by immunoSEQ multiplex PCR, the TCRdb table keeps only in-frame clones and is missing some. The sample contains about 150,000 clones, around 90% of which appear only once. Time point in this sample: blood 2 weeks post-SBRT. Treatment of the sample: 15 Gy SBRT to primary tumor, nephrectomy 4 weeks later. This specimen was blood, taken from a patient whose treatment included radiotherapy and nephrectomy. The receptors derive from a woman in her forties or fifties with renal cell carcinoma.

The chain couples TRBV11-2 to TRBJ1-3; 9 positions agree with TRBD1. This CDR3 has 16 amino acids. Germline trimming cut 5 bases from V and 3 bases from J; bases unmatched to any gene: 8. Germline CDR1 SGHAT, CDR2 FQNNGV. CDR3 region: CASSQIQGAYGNTIYF. The CDR3 nucleotides read TGTGCCAGCAGCCAAATACAGGGGGCATATGGAAACACCATATATTTT.

The rearrangement links TRBV7-2 to TRBJ1-2; the match to TRBD1 covers 10 bases. The CDR3 runs to 17 residues. V lost 4 bases, J lost 6 bases, and 14 bases stayed unmatched. CDR1 is SGHTA and CDR2 is FQGNSA in the germline V gene. The CDR3 DNA reads as TGTGCCAGCAGCTGGATGGTGGGGACAGGGGAAGTGAATGGCTACACCTTC. Translated: CASSWMVGTGEVNGYTF. The entire variable domain, with the rest obtained from reference TRBV7-2 and TRBJ1-2, is as follows: GAGVSQSPSNKVTEKGKDVELRCDPISGHTALYWYRQSLGQGLEFLIYFQGNSAPDKSGLPSDRFSAERTGGSVSTLTIQRTQQEDSAVYLCASSWMVGTGEVNGYTFGSGTRLTVV.

This chain links TRBV15 with TRBJ2-7; weak D call: TRBD1 (5 bases). The V end lost 0 bases, the J end lost 4 bases, and 7 bases lay between the germline ends. The CDR3 totals 13 residues. Germline V CDR1 and CDR2: LNHNV, YYDKDF (reference sequence). Here the CDR3 reads CATSREGLYEQYF. The CDR3 nucleotides read TGTGCCACCAGCAGAGAGGGGCTTTACGAGCAGTACTTC.

The chain has TRBV7-9 and TRBJ1-1; no firm D call. This CDR3 is built from 12 residues. The V gene lost 5 bases and the J gene lost 8 bases, with 12 bases spanning the gap. CDR1 and CDR2 (germline): SEHNR, FQNEAQ (reference sequence). The CDR3 DNA is TGTGCCAGCAGCCCGACCCGGGTCGAAGCTTTCTTT. Protein sequence: CASSPTRVEAFF.

DNA for the CDR3: TGTGCCAGCAGCGTAGGGACAGCGGATGATTCACCCCTCCACTTT. Residues: CASSVGTADDSPLHF. The chain uses TRBV9 and TRBJ1-6; tentative D call: TRBD1 (6 bases). CDR1 and CDR2 (germline): SGDLS, YYNGEE. This CDR3 has 15 amino acids. Trimming shortened V by 0 bases and J by 8 bases, and 12 bases separated the two germline ends.

V usage is TRBV6-1 and J usage is TRBJ1-5; D unresolved. The CDR3 has 12 residues. Trimming took 7 bases from V and 5 from J, leaving 9 bases between them. In germline, CDR1 is MNHNS, CDR2 SASEGT. CDR3 sequence: CASTQRDQPQHF. CDR3 coding DNA: TGTGCCAGCACCCAGAGAGATCAGCCCCAGCATTTT.

The rearrangement links TRBV19 to TRBJ2-3, with D tentatively TRBD1 (5 bases). Looked up from germline, CDR1 is LNHDA and CDR2 is SQIVND (reference sequence). Trimming stripped 8 bases from V and 0 bases from J, with 18 bases between. This CDR3 contains 16 residues. The CDR3 DNA follows: TGTGCCAGTGAACCCGACGGACAAGCTAGCACAGATACGCAGTATTTT. Its translation is CASEPDGQASTDTQYF.

The table lists this clone with a count of one. This chain connects TRBV5-4 to TRBJ2-1; 10 bases match TRBD2. The germline V gene encodes CDR1 SGHNT and CDR2 YYREEE (reference sequence). The CDR3 has 16 amino acids. The V gene end was trimmed by 0 bases and the J gene end by 4 bases; junction bases not matched to a gene: 4. CDR3 nucleotide sequence: TGTGCCAGCAGCTTGGGACTAGCGGGCGAGTACAATGAGCAGTTCTTC. Residues: CASSLGLAGEYNEQFF.

V usage is TRBV5-1 and J usage is TRBJ2-5; no clear D. The CDR3 contains 14 residues. Germline V gene lookup returns CDR1 SGHRS and CDR2 YFSETQ. V was shortened by 0 bases and J by 5 bases, with 11 bases between the two germline ends. CDR3 protein: CASSLVSSGETQYF. Written as DNA, the CDR3 is TGCGCCAGCAGCTTGGTCTCCTCTGGGGAGACCCAGTACTTC.

The chain carries TRBV6-1 and TRBJ2-2, with TRBD2 as a possible D gene (6 bases). This CDR3 is built from 16 residues. Trimming removed 4 bases from V and 4 bases from J, with 16 bases in between. CDR1 is MNHNS and CDR2 is SASEGT in the germline V gene. CDR3 DNA sequence: TGTGCCAGCAGTGTAGCGGTAACGGAGCGCACCGGGGAGCTGTTTTTT. Residues: CASSVAVTERTGELFF.

The V call is TRBV18, the J call TRBJ2-7; 8 bases are a match to TRBD1. Germline-derived CDR1 and CDR2 are KGHSH and LQKENI. The J segment lost 6 bases and the V segment lost 3 bases, leaving 4 bases of the junction unmatched. This CDR3 has 13 residues. The CDR3 here is CASSPGQGGEQYF. The DNA for the CDR3 is TGTGCCAGCTCACCCGGACAGGGAGGCGAGCAGTACTTC.

The gene calls are TRBV28 and TRBJ2-3; 7 bases line up with TRBD2. Germline V gene lookup returns CDR1 MDHEN and CDR2 SYDVKM. The CDR3 totals 15 residues. J was trimmed by 4 bases and V by 7 bases; bases with no gene match: 11. This CDR3 is CASTPGLESPDTQYF. The CDR3 DNA sequence: TGTGCCAGCACTCCAGGACTAGAATCCCCAGATACGCAGTATTTT.

This CDR3 reads CASSLYDRGYYEQYF. In DNA, the CDR3 is TGTGCCAGCAGCTTGTACGACAGGGGGTACTACGAGCAGTACTTC. The chain recombines TRBV5-6 with TRBJ2-7; 9 bases agree with TRBD1. The CDR3 has 15 amino acids. V shed 1 base and J 3 bases; nucleotides not matched to a gene: 5. Germline CDR1 reads SGHDT; CDR2 reads YYEEEE.

This clone was found once. The rearrangement joins TRBV12-5 to TRBJ2-1, with TRBD1 matching 8 bases. Unmatched junction bases numbered 3, after V lost 1 base and J lost 4 bases. The germline CDR1 and CDR2 sequences are LGHNT and FRNRAP. This CDR3 has 15 residues. The DNA of the CDR3 is TGTGCTAGTGGTTTGGGGGACAGGCAATACAATGAGCAGTTCTTC. Protein sequence: CASGLGDRQYNEQFF.

CDR3 residues: CAWSGGLAGGTEQFF. CDR3 sequence (DNA): TGTGCCTGGAGTGGCGGACTAGCGGGGGGTACTGAGCAGTTCTTC. The chain employs TRBV30 and TRBJ2-1, with 14 bases identical to TRBD2. This CDR3 region has 15 residues. Looked up from germline, CDR1 is GTSNPN and CDR2 is SVGIG (reference sequence). The V gene end was trimmed by 1 base and the J gene end by 9 bases; junction bases not matched to a gene: 5.

On this clone itself: Germline is not matched at one junction end, which may reflect a read error. V and J are TRBV10-3 and TRBJ1-1; 8 bases fit TRBD1. This CDR3 has 15 amino acids. The germline V gene encodes CDR1 ENHRY and CDR2 SYGVKD. The CDR3 spells CASSTLDRGNTEAFF. CDR3 nucleotide sequence: TGTGCCAGCAGTACGCTAGACAGGGGAAACACTGAAGCTTTCTTT.

This clone appeared once. The V and J genes are TRBV6-6 and TRBJ1-1; D call uncertain. This CDR3 contains 14 residues. Germline V gene data show CDR1 as MNHNY and CDR2 as SVGAGI (reference sequence). The ends were cut back, 2 bases at V and 5 bases at J, with 12 bases in the middle. The CDR3, as DNA: TGTGCCAGCAGTTACATGGCCGAACGGACTGAAGCTTTCTTT. Amino acids: CASSYMAERTEAFF.

CDR3 nucleotide sequence: TGTGCCAGCAGAGTACTCGGGACAGCTAACTATGGCTACACCTTC. It codes for CASRVLGTANYGYTF. J is TRBJ1-2 and V is TRBV6-6; 7 nucleotides match TRBD1. V shed 6 bases and J 0 bases; nucleotides not matched to a gene: 7. From germline, CDR1 is MNHNY and CDR2 SVGAGI (reference sequence). The CDR3 is 15 amino acids.

This clone occurred once. The chain uses TRBV6-5 and TRBJ1-6, with 7 nucleotides matching TRBD1. The length of the CDR3 is 14 residues. The ends lost 6 bases at V and 6 bases at J; junction bases unmatched: 5. The germline V gene has CDR1 MNHEY and CDR2 SVGAGI. The CDR3 coding sequence is TGTGCCAGCAGGACAGGGATTCGTAATTCACCCCTCCACTTT. Its translation: CASRTGIRNSPLHF.

The J gene is TRBJ1-5, the V gene TRBV2; TRBD1 agrees at 11 bases. The germline V gene has CDR1 SNHLY and CDR2 FYNNEI. This CDR3 is 16 amino acids long. V trimming: 4 bases; J trimming: 4 bases; junction bases outside the gene matches: 6. The CDR3 DNA reads as TGTGCCAGCAGTGCCGGGACAGGGGGTATTAATCAGCCCCAGCATTTT. Amino acids: CASSAGTGGINQPQHF.

This rearrangement joins TRBV5-1 to TRBJ2-5, with 11 bases lining up with TRBD1. V lost 4 bases and J lost 1; bases outside the gene matches: 6. CDR3 length: 16 amino acids. The germline gives CDR1 SGHRS, CDR2 YFSETQ. CDR3 loop: CASSQSGTGGQETQYF. The DNA for the CDR3 is TGCGCCAGCAGCCAATCCGGGACAGGGGGCCAAGAGACCCAGTACTTC.